Below are 25 T cell receptor beta chains sequenced from a single sample in a study of T cells in Graves' hyperthyroidism and ophthalmopathy. TCR beta CDR3 regions were amplified from RNA. The TCR CDR3 was amplified in a first-round RT-PCR using the HTBI primer set. Each CDR3 protein is one row after TCRdb ran MiXCR on the multiplex PCR reads. The table includes about 500,000 distinct CDR3 sequences, more than 15% detected once. The sequenced sample was blood. The receptors were sampled from a woman aged 25 to 39 with Graves' ophthalmopathy.

The CDR3 DNA reads TGTGCCAGCAGTTTCACCCTCCCCGGGACAGGGGGCCAGTCGGAGGGCTACACCTTC. It translates to CASSFTLPGTGGQSEGYTF. The rearrangement links TRBV27 to TRBJ1-2; 12 nucleotides align to TRBD1. The J segment lost 8 bases and the V segment lost 3 bases, leaving 19 bases of the junction unmatched. Germline-derived CDR1 and CDR2 are MNHEY and SMNVEV (reference sequence). This CDR3 comprises 19 residues.

In this sample, this clonotype turned up once. The rearrangement joins TRBV18 to TRBJ2-5; D gene unclear. V was pared by 3 bases and J by 4 bases, with 9 bases between. Germline-derived CDR1 and CDR2 are KGHSH and LQKENI. CDR3 length equals 13 residues. The CDR3: CASSPWASETQYF. The CDR3, as DNA: TGTGCCAGCTCACCGTGGGCGTCAGAGACCCAGTACTTC. Supplemented by reference TRBV18 and TRBJ2-5, the full variable domain reads NAGVMQNPRHLVRRRGQEARLRCSPMKGHSHVYWYRQLPEEGLKFMVYLQKENIIDESGMPKERFSAEFPKEGPSILRIQQVVRGDSAAYFCASSPWASETQYFGPGTRLLVL.

V is TRBV12-3 or TRBV12-4 and J is TRBJ2-2; 8 positions agree with TRBD1. The V segment lost 3 bases and the J segment 6 bases; nucleotides outside the gene matches: 12. The CDR3 is 17 residues long. CDR3 amino acids: CASSLRGSRGHAGELFF. In nucleotides, the CDR3 is TGTGCCAGCAGTTTGAGAGGGTCCAGGGGGCATGCCGGGGAGCTGTTTTTT.

The chain is built from TRBV6-1 and TRBJ2-2; 7 bases align to TRBD1. Unmatched junction bases numbered 8, after V lost 6 bases and J lost 4 bases. The CDR3 covers 15 residues. CDR1 and CDR2 (germline): MNHNS, SASEGT. The CDR3 DNA reads as TGTGCCAGCAGCCCGGGACAGAAAATCACCGGGGAGCTGTTTTTT. Protein: CASSPGQKITGELFF.

This clonotype has a count of ten or more. The V call is TRBV7-9, the J call TRBJ2-7; 10 positions match TRBD2. Germline V CDR1 and CDR2: SEHNR, FQNEAQ (reference sequence). V dropped 6 bases and J dropped 7; count of bases not matched to a gene: 12. The CDR3 covers 15 residues. In DNA, the CDR3 is TGTGCCAGCAGTCCGGGACTAGCGAGTCCGTGGGAGCAGTACTTC. Protein: CASSPGLASPWEQYF.

This clonotype has a handful of counts. V is TRBV20-1 and J is TRBJ1-1; D is unresolved. The germline gives CDR1 DFQATT, CDR2 SNEGSKA (reference sequence). Trimming left V 6 bases short and J 6 bases short, with 8 bases between. The CDR3 contains 10 residues. The CDR3 sequence: CSAKVAEAFF. CDR3 in DNA: TGCAGTGCAAAAGTAGCTGAAGCTTTCTTT.

This clonotype was found many times. The chain carries TRBV30 and TRBJ2-5; TRBD1 might be the D (6 bases). Germline CDR1 GTSNPN, CDR2 SVGIG (reference sequence). The CDR3 length is 17 residues. V lost 5 bases and J 2 bases, leaving 24 bases between the germline ends. In DNA, the CDR3 is TGTGCCTGGGTGAGGTCAGGGGTTACGCGATATCAAGAGACCCAGTACTTC. Translating it yields CAWVRSGVTRYQETQYF.

This clonotype was observed many times. The chain uses TRBV2 and TRBJ2-3; TRBD2 might be the D (5 bases). V was trimmed by 1 base and J by 0 bases, leaving 8 bases between them. There are 15 residues in the CDR3. CDR1 and CDR2 (germline): SNHLY, FYNNEI. For the CDR3, the DNA is TGTGCCAGCAGTGAAGGGACTGGTAGCACAGATACGCAGTATTTT. It codes for CASSEGTGSTDTQYF.

This chain joins TRBV10-3 and TRBJ2-5; 12 bases are shared with TRBD2. Looked up from germline, CDR1 is ENHRY and CDR2 is SYGVKD. The length of the CDR3 is 14 residues. J lost 4 bases, V lost 10 bases, and 7 bases had no gene match. The CDR3 DNA follows: TGTGCCAGCCAGACTAGCGGGAGAGGAGAGACCCAGTACTTC. Translation: CASQTSGRGETQYF.

In its sample, this clonotype was seen many times. V usage is TRBV18 and J usage is TRBJ2-3; D is possibly TRBD1 or TRBD2 (5 bases each). Germline-derived CDR1 and CDR2 are KGHSH and LQKENI. The CDR3 sequence is 15 residues long. Trimming pared 2 bases from V and 3 bases from J, leaving 12 bases between. CDR3 protein: CASSPGTARTDTQYF. CDR3 nucleotide sequence: TGTGCCAGCTCACCAGGGACGGCGAGAACAGATACGCAGTATTTT.

This clonotype showed up just a few times. V gene TRBV20-1 combines with J gene TRBJ2-7, with 10 bases lining up with TRBD2. The CDR3 is 16 amino acids. In germline, CDR1 is DFQATT, CDR2 SNEGSKA (reference sequence). Germline trimming cut 0 bases from V and 4 bases from J; bases unmatched to any gene: 9. The CDR3 is CSARDVLAGSLYEQYF. The CDR3 DNA is TGCAGTGCTAGAGATGTACTAGCGGGATCACTATACGAGCAGTACTTC.

There are many counts of this clonotype. The chain has TRBV30 and TRBJ1-1; maybe TRBD1 (5 bases). This CDR3 spans 14 amino acids. The germline gives CDR1 GTSNPN, CDR2 SVGIG (reference sequence). Deletions cut 2 bases from V and 4 bases from J, with 14 bases between. CDR3 protein: CAWSLQGMATEAFF. DNA of the CDR3: TGTGCCTGGAGTCTCCAGGGAATGGCCACTGAAGCTTTCTTT.

With regard to this clonotype: This may be a read error, as it is one base from a much larger clone. V usage is TRBV11-2 and J usage is TRBJ1-1, with D perhaps TRBD1 (5 bases). The CDR3 has 18 residues. Germline V gene lookup returns CDR1 SGHAT and CDR2 FQNNGV. The DNA for the CDR3 is TGTGCCAGCAGCTTCGGGGGAAGTTCTCCCATGTTGAACACTGAAGCTTACTTT. Translated: CASSFGGSSPMLNTEAYF.

This clonotype was seen only a few times. The V and J genes are TRBV12-3 or TRBV12-4 and TRBJ1-6; D gene ambiguous. The CDR3 runs 15 residues. Between the trimmed V and J ends, which lost 0 bases and 7 bases, there was a span of 10 bases. CDR3 protein: CASSLAGVHNSPLHF. CDR3 nucleotides: TGTGCCAGCAGTTTAGCCGGGGTTCACAATTCACCCCTCCACTTT.

V gene TRBV5-1 combines with J gene TRBJ1-3; no clear D. The CDR3 sequence is 16 residues long. V was clipped by 0 bases and J by 0 bases, with 10 bases between them. Germline values: CDR1 SGHRS, CDR2 YFSETQ. CDR3 loop: CASSLAPGNSGNTIYF. The DNA for the CDR3 is TGCGCCAGCAGCTTGGCCCCCGGGAACTCTGGAAACACCATATATTTT.

This clonotype was found a few times. The chain combines TRBV9 with TRBJ1-2; D gene uncertain. Trimming pared 3 bases from V and 2 bases from J, leaving 17 bases between. Germline V gene lookup returns CDR1 SGDLS and CDR2 YYNGEE. CDR3 length: 16 residues. CDR3 sequence reads: CASSAGRVAGNYGYTF. CDR3 DNA sequence: TGTGCCAGCAGCGCCGGTAGAGTGGCTGGCAACTATGGCTACACCTTC.

The chain links TRBV29-1 to TRBJ2-2, with D possibly being TRBD1 (5 bases). The germline gives CDR1 SQVTM, CDR2 ANQGSEA. V was trimmed by 6 bases and J by 1 base, leaving 12 bases between them. The CDR3 length is 14 residues. The CDR3 sequence is CSVRRTQNTGELFF. The CDR3 nucleotides are TGCAGCGTGAGACGGACACAGAACACCGGGGAGCTGTTTTTT.

This clonotype was counted only a few times. The gene calls are TRBV5-1 and TRBJ1-2; D ambiguous. V dropped 4 bases and J dropped 4 bases, with 14 bases sitting between them. This CDR3 has 14 residues. The germline gives CDR1 SGHRS, CDR2 YFSETQ. This chain's CDR3 is CASSPVGGIYGYTF. CDR3 bases: TGCGCCAGCAGCCCAGTAGGAGGGATCTATGGCTACACCTTC.

Concerning this clonotype: A much larger clone differs from this one at a single base, so this may be a read error. The J gene is TRBJ2-3, the V gene TRBV2, with 13 bases fitting TRBD2. Trimming cost V 2 bases and J 1 base; bases outside gene matches: 6. Germline V gives CDR1 SNHLY, CDR2 FYNNEI. This CDR3 spans 18 amino acids. CDR3: CASSERTSGSAGTDTQYF. CDR3 DNA: TGTGCCAGCAGTGAACGGACTAGCGGGAGTGCAGGCACAGATACGCAGTATTTT.

The CDR3 protein is CASSPGTIGTDTQYF. Here the CDR3 DNA reads TGTGCCAGCAGCCCCGGGACTATTGGCACAGATACGCAGTATTTT. This chain joins TRBV7-9 and TRBJ2-3, with 7 bases lining up with TRBD2. This CDR3 has 15 amino acids. The J segment lost 1 base and the V segment lost 5 bases, leaving 6 bases of the junction unmatched. Germline V CDR1 and CDR2: SEHNR, FQNEAQ (reference sequence).

This clonotype was detected ten times or more. V and J are TRBV20-1 and TRBJ2-7; D possibly uses TRBD1 or TRBD2 (5 bases each). This CDR3 has 14 residues. The V and J ends lost 1 base and 5 bases respectively, with 15 bases between them. Per the germline V gene, CDR1 is DFQATT and CDR2 is SNEGSKA (reference sequence). The chain's CDR3 is CSARARDQFNEQYF. The CDR3 nucleotides are TGCAGTGCTAGAGCACGGGACCAATTTAACGAGCAGTACTTC.

The chain recombines TRBV11-2 with TRBJ2-5, with D tentatively TRBD2 (6 bases). Germline CDR1 SGHAT, CDR2 FQNNGV. The V gene lost 5 bases and the J gene lost 5 bases, with 18 bases spanning the gap. This CDR3 contains 15 residues. The CDR3 spells CASSPSSGVGETQYF. CDR3 nucleotides: TGTGCCAGCAGCCCCTCATCGGGAGTGGGCGAGACCCAGTACTTC.

V gene TRBV6-1 combines with J gene TRBJ1-5; D unclear. The V end lost 3 bases, the J end lost 5 bases, and 5 bases lay between the germline ends. Germline V lookup: CDR1 MNHNS, CDR2 SASEGT. The CDR3 totals 12 residues. The CDR3 region has the DNA TGTGCCAGCAGTGACAGGTATCAGCCCCAGCATTTT. This gives the protein CASSDRYQPQHF.

This clonotype was counted between two and nine times. The chain joins TRBV5-8 to TRBJ2-5, with 7 positions matching TRBD1. Germline CDR1 is SGHTS and CDR2 is YDEGEE. Losses at the gene ends were 2 bases for V and 2 bases for J; bases not matched to a gene: 3. The CDR3 extends over 14 amino acids. DNA of the CDR3: TGTGCCAGCAGCTTCGGGACAGCACAAGAGACCCAGTACTTC. Amino acid sequence: CASSFGTAQETQYF.

In this sample, this clonotype turned up a few times. The V gene is TRBV19, the J gene TRBJ2-5; D perhaps matches TRBD1 (5 bases). The CDR3 has 16 amino acids. Trimming took 5 bases from V and 7 from J, leaving 23 bases between them. Looked up from germline, CDR1 is LNHDA and CDR2 is SQIVND (reference sequence). CDR3 sequence reads: CASSPSDGHQRGTQYF. CDR3 bases: TGTGCCAGTAGTCCGTCGGACGGACACCAGCGTGGGACCCAGTACTTC. The variable domain in full, with the rest retrieved from reference TRBV19 and TRBJ2-5, is DGGITQSPKYLFRKEGQNVTLSCEQNLNHDAMYWYRQDPGQGLRLIYYSQIVNDFQKGDIAEGYSVSREKKESFPLTVTSAQKNPTAFYLCASSPSDGHQRGTQYFGPGTRLLVL.